The sequence of this TCR beta chain was determined in a study of shared clonotypes between healthy human individuals. Overall study results and limits: Generally, naive subsets came out with larger estimated richness than memory subsets.

Deep level was the assay's run setting. The authors loaded 150 to 250 ng DNA, about 30,000 T cell genomes, into sorted-subset replicate PCRs. Profiled with immunoSEQ multiplex PCR; TCRdb holds only in-frame clones, not every one. The sample has about 2.4 million clones, under 95% seen once; the top ten hold more than 0.35%. With 6 bases removed from V and 0 bases from J, the gap between germline ends came to 9 bases. The germline gives CDR1 MDHEN, CDR2 SYDVKM. The CDR3 is 14 amino acids. This clone was detected only once. The antigen is undetermined. The donors, healthy adults who were HIV-negative, had experienced no recent acute infections or vaccinations.

The clonotype comes from a man between 18 and 29 years old in good health. Some clones in this sample may be carry-over from other donors' samples. Sequenced input: naive CD4+ T cells from PBMCs. Subset in this sample: CD45RA+ positively selected. The chain employs TRBV28 and TRBJ1-5; no clear D gene. CDR3 coding DNA: TGTGCCAGCAGCTCCCCATATAGCAATCAGCCCCAGCATTTT. It is translated as CASSSPYSNQPQHF.